Presented here are 23 T cell receptor beta chains from one specimen sequenced in a study of shared clonotypes between healthy human individuals. TCRdb's copy holds only in-frame clones and misses some; the assay was immunoSEQ multiplex PCR. The table lists about 1.4 million clones, 96% of them singletons. Sequences were obtained from naive CD4+ T cells sorted from blood. Regarding subset: CD45RA+ positively selected. Receptor source: a man aged 30 to 39 in good health.

In regard to this clone: The same CDR3 can be traced to other DNA sequences in this sample. The chain is built from TRBV5-4 and TRBJ2-7; D gene uncertain. V was pared by 1 base and J by 3 bases, with 5 bases between. This CDR3 has 12 residues. CDR1 is SGHNT and CDR2 is YYREEE in the germline V gene (reference sequence). The CDR3 protein is CASSLRNYEQYF. CDR3 DNA sequence: TGTGCCAGCAGCTTGAGGAACTACGAGCAGTACTTC.

The chain combines TRBV2 with TRBJ2-2; 7 bases agree with TRBD1. The length of the CDR3 is 15 residues. Germline CDR1 is SNHLY and CDR2 is FYNNEI. Trimming cost V 6 bases and J 1 base; bases outside gene matches: 5. CDR3: CASSSTGMNTGELFF. CDR3 in DNA: TGTGCCAGCAGCTCGACAGGGATGAACACCGGGGAGCTGTTTTTT.

The V call is TRBV29-1, the J call TRBJ2-5; D might be TRBD1 or TRBD2, each matching 5 bases. The V end lost 6 bases, the J end lost 4 bases, and 12 bases lay between the germline ends. Germline V gives CDR1 SQVTM, CDR2 ANQGSEA. The CDR3 extends over 12 amino acids. The CDR3 DNA sequence: TGCAGCGTCCGACGAGGGGCAGAGACCCAGTACTTC. Protein sequence: CSVRRGAETQYF. Using reference TRBV29-1 and TRBJ2-5 for the parts outside the CDR3, the full variable domain is SAVISQKPSRDICQRGTSLTIQCQVDSQVTMMFWYRQQPGQSLTLIATANQGSEATYESGFVIDKFPISRPNLTFSTLTVSNMSPEDSSIYLCSVRRGAETQYFGPGTRLLVL.

The J gene is TRBJ2-5, the V gene TRBV29-1, with 8 bases fitting TRBD1. The CDR3 loop spans 14 amino acids. Germline V gene sequence: CDR1 SQVTM, CDR2 ANQGSEA. V shed 6 bases and J 2 bases; nucleotides not matched to a gene: 8. The DNA of the CDR3 is TGCAGCGTAAGGTGGGGACAGGATCAAGAGACCCAGTACTTC. Translated: CSVRWGQDQETQYF.

The chain uses TRBV6-4 and TRBJ2-2, with TRBD2 identical over 8 bases. V trimming: 6 bases; J trimming: 5 bases; junction bases outside the gene matches: 5. This CDR3 spans 14 amino acids. The V gene's germline CDR1 is MRHNA and CDR2 SNTAGT. The CDR3 DNA sequence: TGTGCCAGCAGCTTAGCGGGATCAACCGGGGAGCTGTTTTTT. This encodes CASSLAGSTGELFF.

The rearrangement links TRBV27 to TRBJ1-3, with 9 positions matching TRBD1. Germline trimming cut 3 bases from V and 4 bases from J; bases unmatched to any gene: 4. The CDR3 covers 15 residues. Germline lookup yields CDR1 MNHEY and CDR2 SMNVEV (reference sequence). DNA of the CDR3: TGTGCCAGCAGTTTTGCTGGGACAGGGGGAAACACCATATATTTT. Protein: CASSFAGTGGNTIYF.

This chain joins TRBV6-5 and TRBJ1-4, with D hard to call. V was shortened by 6 bases and J by 7 bases, with 12 bases between the two germline ends. Germline V gives CDR1 MNHEY, CDR2 SVGAGI. The CDR3 covers 13 residues. DNA for the CDR3: TGTGCCAGCAGCATAGGGCGGGCTGAAAAACTGTTTTTT. Amino acid sequence: CASSIGRAEKLFF.

Notes on this clone: The same CDR3 also results from other DNA sequences found in this sample. This sequence joins TRBV5-1 and TRBJ2-1; D unclear. CDR3 length: 15 amino acids. V dropped 3 bases and J dropped 0 bases, with 10 bases sitting between them. CDR1 is SGHRS, CDR2 YFSETQ, per germline. CDR3 region: CASSSTGSSYNEQFF. CDR3 coding DNA: TGCGCCAGCAGCTCCACGGGTAGCTCCTACAATGAGCAGTTCTTC.

J is TRBJ1-5 and V is TRBV30, with D tentatively TRBD1 (5 bases). The CDR3 length is 15 residues. V was cut by 0 bases and J by 2 bases, with 11 bases left in between. Per the germline V gene, CDR1 is GTSNPN and CDR2 is SVGIG (reference sequence). The DNA for the CDR3 is TGTGCCTGGAGTGTACTAGGGGAGGGCAATCAGCCCCAGCATTTT. Protein sequence: CAWSVLGEGNQPQHF.

The CDR3 DNA follows: TGCGCCAGCAGCCTAAACCCGGGACAGGGGGCTGGTACAGATACGCAGTATTTT. Its translation is CASSLNPGQGAGTDTQYF. V gene TRBV5-1 combines with J gene TRBJ2-3; TRBD1 matches 12 bases. J lost 3 bases, V lost 4 bases, and 12 bases had no gene match. Germline CDR1 SGHRS, CDR2 YFSETQ. The CDR3 has 18 amino acids.

The rearrangement links TRBV9 to TRBJ2-7, with 7 positions matching TRBD2. Germline-derived CDR1 and CDR2 are SGDLS and YYNGEE. J gave up 0 bases and V 0 bases, and 3 bases lay outside the gene matches. The CDR3 has 15 amino acids. CDR3 nucleotides: TGTGCCAGCAGCGTAGATTGGGACTACTCCTACGAGCAGTACTTC. Translated, it gives CASSVDWDYSYEQYF. The full variable domain, with the rest looked up from reference TRBV9 and TRBJ2-7, is DSGVTQTPKHLITATGQRVTLRCSPRSGDLSVYWYQQSLDQGLQFLIQYYNGEERAKGNILERFSAQQFPDLHSELNLSSLELGDSALYFCASSVDWDYSYEQYFGPGTRLTVT.

V usage is TRBV5-8 and J usage is TRBJ2-3; unclear D gene. Trimming pared 3 bases from V and 1 base from J, leaving 12 bases between. The CDR3 has 15 amino acids. Germline V gene sequence: CDR1 SGHTS, CDR2 YDEGEE. The CDR3 bases are TGTGCCAGCAGCTCAAAGGGCATAGGCACAGATACGCAGTATTTT. Residues: CASSSKGIGTDTQYF.

V usage is TRBV29-1 and J usage is TRBJ2-1; possibly TRBD1 or TRBD2 for D (5 bases each). Germline V gene data show CDR1 as SQVTM and CDR2 as ANQGSEA. With 7 bases removed from V and 5 bases from J, the gap between germline ends came to 27 bases. CDR3 size: 17 residues. The CDR3 loop reads CSGSGQGALGRDNEQFF. CDR3 bases: TGCAGCGGGTCGGGTCAGGGAGCACTTGGGCGGGACAATGAGCAGTTCTTC.

The genes are TRBV27 and TRBJ2-1; TRBD1 aligns across 7 bases. The germline V gene has CDR1 MNHEY and CDR2 SMNVEV (reference sequence). CDR3 length: 15 residues. J lost 2 bases, V lost 6 bases, and 7 bases had no gene match. The CDR3: CASRTDRDPYNEQFF. CDR3 DNA: TGTGCCAGCAGGACCGACAGGGACCCCTACAATGAGCAGTTCTTC.

This clone was counted once. V gene TRBV27 combines with J gene TRBJ2-1, with TRBD2 identical over 8 bases. V shed 4 bases, J shed 10 bases, and the junction held 6 bases outside the gene matches. The CDR3 sequence is 13 residues long. Germline values: CDR1 MNHEY, CDR2 SMNVEV (reference sequence). CDR3 sequence reads: CASSSSGLGEQFF. CDR3 coding DNA: TGTGCCAGCAGTTCTAGCGGGTTGGGGGAGCAGTTCTTC.

The gene calls are TRBV2 and TRBJ1-1, with D perhaps TRBD1 (6 bases). V was pared by 0 bases and J by 8 bases, with 16 bases between. This CDR3 spans 15 amino acids. Germline values: CDR1 SNHLY, CDR2 FYNNEI. For the CDR3, the DNA is TGTGCCAGCAGTGAAGCGGAACAGGGTCGGGGAGAAGCTTTCTTT. This gives the protein CASSEAEQGRGEAFF.

V gene TRBV7-8 combines with J gene TRBJ2-3, with TRBD2 matching 9 bases. Unmatched junction bases numbered 17, after V lost 2 bases and J lost 5 bases. The CDR3 loop spans 19 amino acids. Germline V gene lookup returns CDR1 SGHVS and CDR2 FQNEAQ. CDR3 in amino acids: CASSLRFRLSTSGGDTQYF. In DNA, the CDR3 is TGTGCCAGCAGCTTAAGATTCCGACTGTCGACTAGCGGTGGAGATACGCAGTATTTT.

The chain joins TRBV27 to TRBJ2-7, with 8 bases identical to TRBD1. The CDR3 is 14 residues long. Per the germline V gene, CDR1 is MNHEY and CDR2 is SMNVEV (reference sequence). V gave up 6 bases and J gave up 2 bases; unmatched junction bases: 6. Here the CDR3 reads CASRRGQVAYEQYF. DNA for the CDR3: TGTGCCAGCAGAAGGGGACAGGTGGCCTACGAGCAGTACTTC.

The chain recombines TRBV19 with TRBJ2-1, with D unresolved. This CDR3 region has 15 residues. Deletions cut 3 bases from V and 2 bases from J, with 11 bases between. Germline V gene data show CDR1 as LNHDA and CDR2 as SQIVND (reference sequence). The CDR3 nucleotides are TGTGCCAGTAGTATTCGAGGCCTTCCCTACAATGAGCAGTTCTTC. Translated: CASSIRGLPYNEQFF.

The chain is built from TRBV5-1 and TRBJ2-5; 12 bases agree with TRBD1. The CDR3 loop spans 20 amino acids. Germline V CDR1 and CDR2: SGHRS, YFSETQ. Unmatched junction bases numbered 14, after V lost 0 bases and J lost 2 bases. Here the CDR3 DNA reads TGCGCCAGCAGCTTGGACCCGGGACAGGGGGCGAACCCTAATCAAGAGACCCAGTACTTC. Encoded protein: CASSLDPGQGANPNQETQYF.

The CDR3 DNA sequence: TGTGCCAGCAGCCCAGACGGTCAAGATGGCTACACCTTC. Its protein is CASSPDGQDGYTF. This chain links TRBV7-9 with TRBJ1-2; D is unclear. V dropped 5 bases and J dropped 6 bases, with 13 bases sitting between them. Germline assignment: CDR1 SEHNR and CDR2 FQNEAQ (reference sequence). The CDR3 extends over 13 amino acids.

The chain links TRBV7-2 to TRBJ2-7, with 7 bases fitting TRBD1. CDR3 length: 13 residues. Germline lookup yields CDR1 SGHTA and CDR2 FQGNSA. V shed 5 bases, J shed 9 bases, and the junction held 10 bases outside the gene matches. CDR3 amino acids: CASSRDRAVGQYF. CDR3 in DNA: TGTGCCAGCAGCCGTGACAGGGCGGTGGGGCAGTACTTC.

CDR3 nucleotides: TGTGCCAGCAGCTTATTAGAGGGGAGACAGGACTCCTACGAGCAGTACTTC. This codes for CASSLLEGRQDSYEQYF. The rearrangement uses TRBV7-2 and TRBJ2-7; D perhaps matches TRBD1 (6 bases). V was clipped by 2 bases and J by 0 bases, with 17 bases between them. The CDR3 totals 17 residues. Per germline, CDR1 SGHTA and CDR2 FQGNSA.